A single TCR beta chain is shown here with its context. Its antigen remains unidentified. Multiplex PCR with BIOMED2 TRB-A/B primer pools amplified TRB rearrangements. TCRdb fed the multiplex PCR reads into MiXCR, producing one record per CDR3 protein. The sample lists around 4,400 distinct CDR3 sequences, approximately 30% occurring once. The source of the sample is a study of T and B cells in COVID-19 patients. Study-wide findings and caveats: Few blood samples existed from mildly ill patients during symptoms or early in severe cases.

Per germline, CDR1 DFQATT and CDR2 SNEGSKA (reference sequence). The ends lost 6 bases at V and 3 bases at J; junction bases unmatched: 14. The CDR3 covers 16 residues. TRB was amplified from approximately 250-500 ng of blood genomic DNA. The sequence derives from a human donor with active COVID-19. Input material: blood. The J gene is TRBJ1-5, the V gene TRBV20-1; 7 bases fit TRBD1. CDR3 nucleotide sequence: TGCAGTGCGCGAGTTAGTCCGGACAGGAACAATCAGCCCCAGCATTTT. Translated, it gives CSARVSPDRNNQPQHF.